This record looks at one TCR beta chain sequence and its context. The antigen it recognizes is unknown. Within one base of it there is no much larger clone, and no base qualities were kept. This record belongs to a study of patients and donors after allogeneic stem cell transplantation (dated by TCRdb to 2018 to 2021). The library was generated by RT-PCR. Sequencing instrument: NextSeq 550. TCRdb redid the processing of the public reads, applying fastp at Q25 and MiXCR, and retained in-frame beta chains. For every CDR3 protein sequence, its rows merge into one entry that carries the most common genes and DNA. For this sample there are roughly 880,000 distinct CDR3 sequences; about 20% appear just once. The ten largest clones take up about 6% of the sample. The source of this sequence is a human donor who was either an allogeneic HSCT recipient or a stem cell or donor lymphocyte infusion donor (not recorded which). It is not recorded whose cells these are; they may come from a transplant donor. What was sequenced was blood, either unsorted or a sorted T cell fraction (not recorded which).

The CDR3 in this case is CASSANRGRGEKLFF. DNA sequence: TGCGCCAGCAGCGCCAACAGGGGGCGCGGGGAAAAACTGTTTTTT. The chain employs TRBV5-1 and TRBJ1-4, with 9 junctional bases fitting TRBD1. V is cut back by 4 bases and J by 8 bases, with 9 bases in the junction unmatched. CDR3 length: 15 amino acids, cysteine to phenylalanine. The sequence is cut down to CDR3 DNA, 45 bases in frame from base 1. CDR1 and CDR2 were assigned from the germline V gene as SGHRS and YFSETQ.